These 19 T cell receptor beta chains were all obtained from the same sample, sequenced in a study of identical twins' blood T cells. MiXCR, run by TCRdb on the 5' RACE reads, gives a single entry per CDR3 protein. This sample has roughly 340,000 distinct CDR3 sequences, with 25% to 35% found just once. The sample consisted of PBMCs. The receptors were gathered from a woman between 18 and 49 years old in good health.

V is TRBV29-1 and J is TRBJ2-1, with a possible D match to TRBD1 (6 bases). V gave up 6 bases and J gave up 10 bases, with 16 bases separating them. Germline values: CDR1 SQVTM, CDR2 ANQGSEA. The CDR3 runs 12 residues. The CDR3 DNA follows: TGCAGCGTAGAGGACAGCGGACGAGAGCAGTTCTTC. The encoded protein is CSVEDSGREQFF.

This clonotype was counted many times. The rearrangement joins TRBV20-1 to TRBJ1-2, with D perhaps TRBD1 (5 bases). Per germline, CDR1 DFQATT and CDR2 SNEGSKA (reference sequence). The germline V and J ends were trimmed by 6 bases and 5 bases, with 16 bases remaining between them. This CDR3 is built from 13 residues. The CDR3 region has the DNA TGCAGTGCCCACCCAGGGAGCTCTTATGGCTACACCTTC. Amino acids: CSAHPGSSYGYTF.

This clonotype was seen many times. The rearrangement links TRBV5-1 to TRBJ2-1; TRBD1 matches at 8 bases. Germline CDR1 SGHRS, CDR2 YFSETQ. The ends lost 3 bases at V and 5 bases at J; junction bases unmatched: 7. There are 15 residues in the CDR3. The CDR3 DNA reads as TGCGCCAGCAGCTCGGGACAGGTTATAAACAATGAGCAGTTCTTC. Encoded protein: CASSSGQVINNEQFF.

The chain carries TRBV20-1 and TRBJ2-1; 11 positions agree with TRBD2. The V gene end was trimmed by 5 bases and the J gene end by 8 bases; junction bases not matched to a gene: 8. This CDR3 is built from 14 residues. Germline V lookup: CDR1 DFQATT, CDR2 SNEGSKA (reference sequence). The CDR3 bases are TGCAGTGCTGCCCAGGGACTAGCGGCCTATGAGCAGTTCTTC. Its protein product is CSAAQGLAAYEQFF.

In this sample, this clonotype turned up a few times. The chain links TRBV27 to TRBJ1-2, with unresolved D. This CDR3 spans 14 amino acids. Germline CDR1 MNHEY, CDR2 SMNVEV (reference sequence). V lost 2 bases and J 5 bases, leaving 12 bases between the germline ends. CDR3 bases: TGTGCCAGCAGTTTAAGGCGTCAGATATATGGCTACACCTTC. This gives the protein CASSLRRQIYGYTF.

This chain connects TRBV10-3 to TRBJ1-6, with D tentatively TRBD1 (5 bases). This CDR3 has 13 residues. The germline V gene has CDR1 ENHRY and CDR2 SYGVKD. V lost 7 bases, J lost 10 bases, and 14 bases lay in between. The CDR3 loop reads CAIKWGGKSPLHF. CDR3 in DNA: TGTGCCATCAAGTGGGGGGGAAAGTCACCCCTCCACTTT.

The chain carries TRBV7-6 and TRBJ1-3; possible D gene TRBD1, 6 bases. V gave up 1 base and J gave up 4 bases, with 17 bases separating them. The CDR3 is 17 residues long. CDR1 SGHVS and CDR2 FNYEAQ come from the germline V gene. CDR3 amino acids: CASSLGGRQDLGNTIYF. CDR3 nucleotide sequence: TGTGCCAGCAGCTTAGGCGGGAGACAGGACCTCGGAAACACCATATATTTT. Combining the CDR3 with reference TRBV7-6 and TRBJ1-3 gives the whole variable domain GAGVSQSPRYKVTKRGQDVALRCDPISGHVSLYWYRQALGQGPEFLTYFNYEAQQDKSGLPNDRFSAERPEGSISTLTIQRTEQRDSAMYRCASSLGGRQDLGNTIYFGEGSWLTVV.

This clonotype was seen only a few times. The chain joins TRBV29-1 to TRBJ2-7, with 12 bases aligning to TRBD1. The length of the CDR3 is 14 residues. V lost 2 bases, J lost 6 bases, and 5 bases stayed unmatched. Per germline, CDR1 SQVTM and CDR2 ANQGSEA. This chain's CDR3 is CSVESGTGGGEQYF. CDR3 DNA: TGCAGCGTTGAATCGGGGACAGGGGGCGGCGAGCAGTACTTC.

This clonotype was recorded a few times. The V gene is TRBV10-2, the J gene TRBJ2-2; D not certain. Germline CDR1 reads WSHSY; CDR2 reads SAAADI. The length of the CDR3 is 12 residues. Trimming left V 7 bases short and J 1 base short, with 4 bases between. CDR3 region: CASILNTGELFF. The CDR3 region has the DNA TGCGCCAGCATTCTGAACACCGGGGAGCTGTTTTTT.

The chain employs TRBV10-3 and TRBJ1-2; 8 nucleotides agree with TRBD1. V dropped 11 bases and J dropped 6; count of bases not matched to a gene: 8. Germline V gene lookup returns CDR1 ENHRY and CDR2 SYGVKD. CDR3 size: 12 residues. The CDR3, as DNA: TGTGCCCTGCGCGACAGGGGTGATGGCTACACCTTC. Translating it yields CALRDRGDGYTF.

In its sample, this clonotype was seen a few times. The chain has TRBV3-1 and TRBJ1-2, with unresolved D. Per the germline V gene, CDR1 is LGHDT and CDR2 is YNNKEL (reference sequence). The V gene lost 2 bases and the J gene lost 5 bases, with 18 bases spanning the gap. The CDR3 contains 16 residues. CDR3 in amino acids: CASSQKGQTVLYGYTF. The CDR3 bases are TGTGCCAGCAGCCAAAAAGGGCAGACGGTGTTATATGGCTACACCTTC.

CDR3: CASSLRGRGYTF. In nucleotides, the CDR3 is TGTGCCAGCAGTTTAAGGGGGAGAGGCTACACCTTC. This chain connects TRBV27 to TRBJ1-2, with a weak D call TRBD1 (6 bases). Germline CDR1 reads MNHEY; CDR2 reads SMNVEV (reference sequence). V was cut by 2 bases and J by 8 bases, with 9 bases left in between. The CDR3 runs to 12 residues.

This clonotype was counted only a few times. The rearrangement uses TRBV3-1 and TRBJ1-2; D is perhaps TRBD1 (5 bases). Germline CDR1 and CDR2: LGHDT and YNNKEL (reference sequence). Trimming pared 4 bases from V and 5 bases from J, leaving 26 bases between. The CDR3 contains 18 residues. The DNA of the CDR3 is TGTGCCAGCAGCCCGGAGCCCGGGGCAGGAAGGTTTGTGTATGGCTACACCTTC. Amino acids: CASSPEPGAGRFVYGYTF.

The genes are TRBV9 and TRBJ1-3; D is uncertain. Germline V gives CDR1 SGDLS, CDR2 YYNGEE. The CDR3 length is 16 residues. V dropped 3 bases and J dropped 0 bases, with 13 bases sitting between them. The CDR3 region is CASSGPSSSSGNTIYF. DNA for the CDR3: TGTGCCAGCAGCGGACCGTCCTCGAGCTCTGGAAACACCATATATTTT.

About this clonotype itself: This may come from a read error, since a much larger clone is one base off. This sequence joins TRBV7-9 and TRBJ1-1; no clear D gene. The CDR3 is 14 amino acids. Trimming took 5 bases from V and 4 from J, leaving 14 bases between them. Germline CDR1 is SEHNR and CDR2 is FQNEAQ (reference sequence). CDR3 amino acids: CASSEAFGRTEAFF. DNA for the CDR3: TGTGCCAGCAGCGAAGCCTTCGGGCGCACTGAAGCTTTCTTT.

This clonotype was counted ten times or more. The chain recombines TRBV3-1 with TRBJ1-4; 8 nucleotides match TRBD1. This CDR3 is built from 17 residues. V was clipped by 2 bases and J by 8 bases; unmatched bases: 13. Germline lookup yields CDR1 LGHDT and CDR2 YNNKEL (reference sequence). The CDR3 loop reads CASSQHPDRGVNEKLFF. CDR3 in DNA: TGTGCCAGCAGCCAACACCCTGACAGGGGTGTTAACGAAAAACTGTTTTTT.

This clonotype has more than one count but fewer than ten. The V gene is TRBV7-9, the J gene TRBJ1-5; possibly TRBD1 for D (5 bases). The V and J ends lost 6 bases and 2 bases respectively, with 17 bases between them. This CDR3 is 16 amino acids long. Germline assignment: CDR1 SEHNR and CDR2 FQNEAQ (reference sequence). CDR3: CASSIGSGEGNQPQHF. The CDR3 DNA sequence: TGTGCCAGCAGTATAGGGTCGGGGGAGGGCAATCAGCCCCAGCATTTT.

This chain uses TRBV12-3 or TRBV12-4 with TRBJ1-1; D is unresolved. The CDR3 covers 13 residues. Trimming pared 4 bases from V and 4 bases from J, leaving 10 bases between. Here the CDR3 reads CASSWVSGTEAFF. The CDR3 DNA is TGTGCCAGCAGTTGGGTGAGTGGCACTGAAGCTTTCTTT.

This clonotype appeared many times. The V and J genes are TRBV27 and TRBJ1-2, with a tentative D call TRBD1 (6 bases). Between the trimmed V and J ends, which lost 6 bases and 2 bases, there was a span of 19 bases. CDR1 MNHEY and CDR2 SMNVEV come from the germline V gene (reference sequence). This CDR3 comprises 16 residues. In DNA, the CDR3 is TGTGCCAGCAGACAAAGCCACAGGGTTGGGAACTATGGCTACACCTTC. Protein: CASRQSHRVGNYGYTF.